This TCR beta chain was sequenced during a study of cytomegalovirus exposure and HLA in healthy donors. Across the study: The Caucasian-associated ancestry cluster held around 76% of roughly 400 genotyped donors.

PCR was performed using 60 Vbeta and 13 Jbeta primers. This table comes from immunoSEQ multiplex PCR, and its TCRdb copy is limited to in-frame clones, with some not included. Of some 180,000 clones listed, approximately 79% are singletons. Study outcomes and limitations: Later on, a genetic analysis was performed. It linked a missense variant in DCLRE1C with V- and J-gene trimming of TCR beta. Per published accounts, TCR beta sequences correctly predicted the HLA-A and HLA-B alleles of most subjects.

Turning to this clone: Its cognate antigen is unknown.

This clonotype was sampled from a male donor in good health and CMV-seronegative. The sequenced sample consisted of PBMCs.

CDR3 residues: CASSSSGTFFNYGYTF. The CDR3, as DNA: TGTGCCAGCAGCTCCTCCGGGACTTTTTTTAACTATGGCTACACCTTC. The rearrangement joins TRBV7-9 to TRBJ1-2, with D maybe TRBD1 (5 bases). The length of the CDR3 is 16 residues. In germline, CDR1 is SEHNR, CDR2 FQNEAQ (reference sequence). Trimming removed 4 bases at V and 1 base at J, with 16 bases between.